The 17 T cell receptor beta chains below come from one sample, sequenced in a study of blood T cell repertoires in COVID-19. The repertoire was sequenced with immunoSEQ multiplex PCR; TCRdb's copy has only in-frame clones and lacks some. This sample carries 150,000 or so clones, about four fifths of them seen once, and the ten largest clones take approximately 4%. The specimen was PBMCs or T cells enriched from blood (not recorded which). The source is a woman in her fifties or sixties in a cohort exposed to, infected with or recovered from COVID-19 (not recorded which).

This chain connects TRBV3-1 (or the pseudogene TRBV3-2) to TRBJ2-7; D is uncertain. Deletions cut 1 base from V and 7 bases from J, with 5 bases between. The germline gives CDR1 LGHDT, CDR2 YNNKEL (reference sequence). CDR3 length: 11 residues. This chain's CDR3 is CASSQGHEQYF. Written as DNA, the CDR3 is TGTGCCAGCAGCCAAGGTCATGAGCAGTACTTC.

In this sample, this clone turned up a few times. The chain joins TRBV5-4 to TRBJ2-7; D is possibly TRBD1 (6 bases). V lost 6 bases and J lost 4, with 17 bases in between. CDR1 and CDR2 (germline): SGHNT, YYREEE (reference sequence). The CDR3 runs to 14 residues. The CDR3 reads CASKSGGLMYEQYF. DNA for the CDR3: TGTGCCAGCAAATCTGGGGGCCTCATGTACGAGCAGTACTTC. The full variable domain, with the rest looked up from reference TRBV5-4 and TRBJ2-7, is ETGVTQSPTHLIKTRGQQVTLRCSSQSGHNTVSWYQQALGQGPQFIFQYYREEENGRGNFPPRFSGLQFPNYSSELNVNALELDDSALYLCASKSGGLMYEQYFGPGTRLTVT.

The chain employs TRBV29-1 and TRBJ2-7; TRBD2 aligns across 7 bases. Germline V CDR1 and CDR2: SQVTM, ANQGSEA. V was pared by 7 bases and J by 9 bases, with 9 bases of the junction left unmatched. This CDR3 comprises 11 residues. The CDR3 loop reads CSATTAGVQYF. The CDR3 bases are TGCAGCGCCACCACCGCGGGGGTGCAGTACTTC.

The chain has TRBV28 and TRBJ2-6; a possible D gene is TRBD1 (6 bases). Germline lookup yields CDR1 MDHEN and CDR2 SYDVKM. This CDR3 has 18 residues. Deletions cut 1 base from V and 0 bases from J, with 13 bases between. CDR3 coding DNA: TGTGCCAGCAGTTTATTCCGGACAGCTCCCTCTGGGGCCAACGTCCTGACTTTC. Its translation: CASSLFRTAPSGANVLTF.

The CDR3 DNA is TGTGCCAGCAGCCGAGGGACTATCAACACCGGGGAGCTGTTTTTT. It specifies CASSRGTINTGELFF. The chain couples TRBV11-2 to TRBJ2-2, with TRBD2 matching 7 bases. Germline V lookup: CDR1 SGHAT, CDR2 FQNNGV. V was pared by 5 bases and J by 2 bases, with 5 bases of the junction left unmatched. CDR3 size: 15 residues.

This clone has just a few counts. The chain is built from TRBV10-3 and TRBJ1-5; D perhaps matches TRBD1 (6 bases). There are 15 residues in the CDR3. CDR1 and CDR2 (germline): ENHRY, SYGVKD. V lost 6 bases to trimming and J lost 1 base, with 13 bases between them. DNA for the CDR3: TGTGCCATCAGGCAGGGGTTGGAGAGCAATCAGCCCCAGCATTTT. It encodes CAIRQGLESNQPQHF.

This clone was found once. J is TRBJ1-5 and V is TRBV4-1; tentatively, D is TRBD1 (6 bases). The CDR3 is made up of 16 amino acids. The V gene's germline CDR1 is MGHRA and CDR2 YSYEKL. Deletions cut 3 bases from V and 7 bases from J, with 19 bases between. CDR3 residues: CASSHIQKGVEQPQHF. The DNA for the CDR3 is TGCGCCAGCAGCCACATCCAAAAGGGGGTGGAGCAGCCCCAGCATTTT.

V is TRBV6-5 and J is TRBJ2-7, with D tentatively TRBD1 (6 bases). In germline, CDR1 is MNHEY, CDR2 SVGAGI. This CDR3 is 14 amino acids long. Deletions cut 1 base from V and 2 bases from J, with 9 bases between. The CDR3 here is CASSYYQGTYEQYF. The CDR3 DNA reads TGTGCCAGCAGTTACTACCAGGGGACCTACGAGCAGTACTTC.

The CDR3 region is CASNSLTNEKLFF. The CDR3 coding sequence is TGTGCCAGCAACAGCTTAACAAATGAAAAACTGTTTTTT. V gene TRBV28 combines with J gene TRBJ1-4; D is unclear. V was cut by 7 bases and J by 5 bases, with 11 bases left in between. The CDR3 covers 13 residues. The germline V gene encodes CDR1 MDHEN and CDR2 SYDVKM.

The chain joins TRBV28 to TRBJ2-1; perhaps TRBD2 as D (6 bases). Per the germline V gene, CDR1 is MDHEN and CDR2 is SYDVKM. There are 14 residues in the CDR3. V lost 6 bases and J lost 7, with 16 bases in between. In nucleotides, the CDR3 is TGTGCCAGCAGGCCTCCGGGGGACGGGAATGAGCAGTTCTTC. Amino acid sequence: CASRPPGDGNEQFF. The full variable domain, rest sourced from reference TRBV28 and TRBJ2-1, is DVKVTQSSRYLVKRTGEKVFLECVQDMDHENMFWYRQDPGLGLRLIYFSYDVKMKEKGDIPEGYSVSREKKERFSLILESASTNQTSMYLCASRPPGDGNEQFFGPGTRLTVL.

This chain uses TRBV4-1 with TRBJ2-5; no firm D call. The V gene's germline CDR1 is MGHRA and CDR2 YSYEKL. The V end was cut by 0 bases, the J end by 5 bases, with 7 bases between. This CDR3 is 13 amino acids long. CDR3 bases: TGCGCCAGCAGCCAAGATTTAGAGGAGACCCAGTACTTC. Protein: CASSQDLEETQYF.

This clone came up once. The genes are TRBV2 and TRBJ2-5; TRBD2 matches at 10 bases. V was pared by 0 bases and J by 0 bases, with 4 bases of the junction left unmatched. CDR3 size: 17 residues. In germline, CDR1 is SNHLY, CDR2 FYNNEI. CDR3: CASSEALSGGYQETQYF. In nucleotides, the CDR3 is TGTGCCAGCAGTGAAGCGCTTAGCGGGGGGTACCAAGAGACCCAGTACTTC.

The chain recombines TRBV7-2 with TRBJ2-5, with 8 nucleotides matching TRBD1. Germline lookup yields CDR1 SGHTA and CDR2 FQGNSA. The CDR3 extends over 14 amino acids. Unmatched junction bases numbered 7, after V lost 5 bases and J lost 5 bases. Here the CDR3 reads CASSPETGEETQYF. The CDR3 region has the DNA TGTGCCAGCAGCCCCGAGACAGGGGAGGAGACCCAGTACTTC.

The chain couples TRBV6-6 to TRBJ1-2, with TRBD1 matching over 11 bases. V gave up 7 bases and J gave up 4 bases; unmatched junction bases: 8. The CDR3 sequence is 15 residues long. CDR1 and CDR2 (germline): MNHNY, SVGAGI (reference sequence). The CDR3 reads CASIIGTGGPYGYTF. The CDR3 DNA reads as TGTGCCAGCATTATAGGGACAGGGGGTCCCTATGGCTACACCTTC.

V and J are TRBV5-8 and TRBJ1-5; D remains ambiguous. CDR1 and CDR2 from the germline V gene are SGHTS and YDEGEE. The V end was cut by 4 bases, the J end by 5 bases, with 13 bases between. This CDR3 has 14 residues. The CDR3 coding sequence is TGTGCCAGCAGCCGGCTCCGAGGCGATCAGCCCCAGCATTTT. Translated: CASSRLRGDQPQHF.

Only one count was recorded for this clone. For the CDR3, the DNA is TGTGCCAGCAGTTACGGGCGCAATAGCAATCAGCCCCAGCATTTT. Encoded protein: CASSYGRNSNQPQHF. This sequence joins TRBV6-5 and TRBJ1-5; D not certain. The germline CDR1 and CDR2 sequences are MNHEY and SVGAGI. V lost 2 bases to trimming and J lost 0 bases, with 8 bases between them. This CDR3 contains 15 residues.

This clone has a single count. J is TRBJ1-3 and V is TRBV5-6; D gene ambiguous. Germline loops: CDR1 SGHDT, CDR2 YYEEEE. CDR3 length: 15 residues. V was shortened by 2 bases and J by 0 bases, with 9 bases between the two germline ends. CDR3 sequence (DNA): TGTGCCAGCAGCTTCACAGCCCACTCTGGAAACACCATATATTTT. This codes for CASSFTAHSGNTIYF.